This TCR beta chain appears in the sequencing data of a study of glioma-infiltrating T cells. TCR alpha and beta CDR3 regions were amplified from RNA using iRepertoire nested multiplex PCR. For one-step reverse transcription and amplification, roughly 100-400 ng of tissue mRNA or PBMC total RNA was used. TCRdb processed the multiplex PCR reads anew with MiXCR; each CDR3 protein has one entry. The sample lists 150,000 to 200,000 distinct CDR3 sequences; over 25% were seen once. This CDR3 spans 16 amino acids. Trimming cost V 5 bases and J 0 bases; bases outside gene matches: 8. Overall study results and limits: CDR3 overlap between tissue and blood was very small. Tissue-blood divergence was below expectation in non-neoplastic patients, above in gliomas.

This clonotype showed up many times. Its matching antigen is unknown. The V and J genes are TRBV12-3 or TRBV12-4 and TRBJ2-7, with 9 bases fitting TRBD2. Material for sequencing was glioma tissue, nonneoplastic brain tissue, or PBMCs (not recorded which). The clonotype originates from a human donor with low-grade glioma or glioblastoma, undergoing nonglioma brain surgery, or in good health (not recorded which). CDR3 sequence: CASSRGGLASSYEQYF. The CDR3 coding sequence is TGTGCCAGCAGTAGAGGTGGACTAGCGTCCTCCTACGAGCAGTACTTC.